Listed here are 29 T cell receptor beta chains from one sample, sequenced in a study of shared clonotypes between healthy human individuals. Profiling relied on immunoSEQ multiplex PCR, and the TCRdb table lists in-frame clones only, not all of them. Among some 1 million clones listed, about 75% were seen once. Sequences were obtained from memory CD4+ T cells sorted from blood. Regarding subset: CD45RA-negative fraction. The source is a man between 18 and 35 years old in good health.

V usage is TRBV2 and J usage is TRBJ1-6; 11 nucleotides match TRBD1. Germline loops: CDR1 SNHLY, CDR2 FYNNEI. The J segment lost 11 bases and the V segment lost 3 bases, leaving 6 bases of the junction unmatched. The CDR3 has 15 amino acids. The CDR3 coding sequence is TGTGCCAGCAGTGACCCGGGACAGGGGGTCCCACCCCTCCACTTT. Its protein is CASSDPGQGVPPLHF.

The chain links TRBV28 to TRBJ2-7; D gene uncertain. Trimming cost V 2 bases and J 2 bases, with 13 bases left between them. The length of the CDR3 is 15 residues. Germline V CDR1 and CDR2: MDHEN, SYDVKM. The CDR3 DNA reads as TGTGCCAGCAGTTTAAGCTTCCCGAGACCCTACGAGCAGTACTTC. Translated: CASSLSFPRPYEQYF.

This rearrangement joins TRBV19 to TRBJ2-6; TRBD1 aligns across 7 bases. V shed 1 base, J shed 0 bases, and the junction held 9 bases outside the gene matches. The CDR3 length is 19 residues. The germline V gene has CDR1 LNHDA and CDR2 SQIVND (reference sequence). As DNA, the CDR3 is TGTGCCAGTAGTATAGCCGGGACAGTCTTTCCCTCTGGGGCCAACGTCCTGACTTTC. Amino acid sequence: CASSIAGTVFPSGANVLTF. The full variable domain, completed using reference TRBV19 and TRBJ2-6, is DGGITQSPKYLFRKEGQNVTLSCEQNLNHDAMYWYRQDPGQGLRLIYYSQIVNDFQKGDIAEGYSVSREKKESFPLTVTSAQKNPTAFYLCASSIAGTVFPSGANVLTFGAGSRLTVL.

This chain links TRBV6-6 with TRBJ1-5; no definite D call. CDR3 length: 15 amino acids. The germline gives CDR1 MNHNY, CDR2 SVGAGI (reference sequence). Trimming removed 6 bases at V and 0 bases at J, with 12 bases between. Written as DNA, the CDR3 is TGTGCCAGCAGAAGAGAGGGTCTTAGCAATCAGCCCCAGCATTTT. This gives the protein CASRREGLSNQPQHF.

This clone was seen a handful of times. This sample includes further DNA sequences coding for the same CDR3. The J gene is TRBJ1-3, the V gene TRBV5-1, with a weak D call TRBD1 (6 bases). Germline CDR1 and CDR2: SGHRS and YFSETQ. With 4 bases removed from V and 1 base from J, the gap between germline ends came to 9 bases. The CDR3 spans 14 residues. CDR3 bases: TGCGCCAGCAGCATAGGGGGGTCTGGAAACACCATATATTTT. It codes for CASSIGGSGNTIYF.

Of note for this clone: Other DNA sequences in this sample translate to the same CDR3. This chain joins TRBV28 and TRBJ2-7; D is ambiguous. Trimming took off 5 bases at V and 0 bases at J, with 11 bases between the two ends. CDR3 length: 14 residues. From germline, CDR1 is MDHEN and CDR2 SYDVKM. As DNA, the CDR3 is TGTGCCAGCAGTCCCCCGCTCAGCTCCTACGAGCAGTACTTC. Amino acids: CASSPPLSSYEQYF.

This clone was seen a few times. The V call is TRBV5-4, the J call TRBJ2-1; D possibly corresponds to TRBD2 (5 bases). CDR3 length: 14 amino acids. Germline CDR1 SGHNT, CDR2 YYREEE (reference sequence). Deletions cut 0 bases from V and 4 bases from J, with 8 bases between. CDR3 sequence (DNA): TGTGCCAGCAGCTTGGTGACTACGTACAATGAGCAGTTCTTC. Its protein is CASSLVTTYNEQFF.

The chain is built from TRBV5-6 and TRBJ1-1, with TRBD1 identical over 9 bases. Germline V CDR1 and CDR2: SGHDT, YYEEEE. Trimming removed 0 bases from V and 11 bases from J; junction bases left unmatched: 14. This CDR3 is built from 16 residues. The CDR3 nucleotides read TGTGCCAGCAGCTTGGGAGGTGTAGGGACAGGGAAGATGGCTTTCTTT. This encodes CASSLGGVGTGKMAFF. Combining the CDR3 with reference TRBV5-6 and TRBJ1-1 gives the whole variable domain DAGVTQSPTHLIKTRGQQVTLRCSPKSGHDTVSWYQQALGQGPQFIFQYYEEEERQRGNFPDRFSGHQFPNYSSELNVNALLLGDSALYLCASSLGGVGTGKMAFFGQGTRLTVV.

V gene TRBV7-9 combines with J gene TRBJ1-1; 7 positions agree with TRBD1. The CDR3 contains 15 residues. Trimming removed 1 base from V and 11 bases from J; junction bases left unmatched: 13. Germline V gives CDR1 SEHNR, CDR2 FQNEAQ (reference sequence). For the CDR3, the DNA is TGTGCCAGCAGCTTAGGTGGGGCAGGGGGAAGTATCGCTTTCTTT. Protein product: CASSLGGAGGSIAFF.

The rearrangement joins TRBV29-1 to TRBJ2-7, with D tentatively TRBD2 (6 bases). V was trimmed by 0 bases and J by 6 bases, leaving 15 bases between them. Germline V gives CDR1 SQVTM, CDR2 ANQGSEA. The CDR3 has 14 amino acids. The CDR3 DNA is TGCAGCGTTGAAGATCAGGTGCAGGGAGGCGAGCAGTACTTC. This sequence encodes CSVEDQVQGGEQYF.

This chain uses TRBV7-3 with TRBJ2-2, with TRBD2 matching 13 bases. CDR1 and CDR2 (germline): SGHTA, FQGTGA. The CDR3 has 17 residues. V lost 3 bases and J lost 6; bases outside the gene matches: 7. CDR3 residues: CASSFKKGTSGAGELFF. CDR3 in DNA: TGTGCCAGCAGCTTTAAAAAGGGGACTAGCGGGGCCGGGGAGCTGTTTTTT.

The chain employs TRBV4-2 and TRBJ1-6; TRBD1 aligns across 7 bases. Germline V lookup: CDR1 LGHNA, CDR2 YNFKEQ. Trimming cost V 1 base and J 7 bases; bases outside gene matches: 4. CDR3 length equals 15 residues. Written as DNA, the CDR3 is TGTGCCAGCAGCCAAGTTGAACAGGGGAATTCACCCCTCCACTTT. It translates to CASSQVEQGNSPLHF.

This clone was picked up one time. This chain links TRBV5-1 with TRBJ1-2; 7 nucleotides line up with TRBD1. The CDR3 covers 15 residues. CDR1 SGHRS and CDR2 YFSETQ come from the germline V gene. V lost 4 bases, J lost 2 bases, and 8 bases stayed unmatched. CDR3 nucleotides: TGCGCCAGCAGCGGGGGACAGAATCTGAACTATGGCTACACCTTC. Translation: CASSGGQNLNYGYTF.

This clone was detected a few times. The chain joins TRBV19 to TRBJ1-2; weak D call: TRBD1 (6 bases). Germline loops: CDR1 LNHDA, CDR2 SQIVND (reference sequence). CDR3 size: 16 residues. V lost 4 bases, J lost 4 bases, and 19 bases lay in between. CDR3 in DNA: TGTGCCAGTAGTACCTCCCACTTGGACAGACTCTATGGCTACACCTTC. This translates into CASSTSHLDRLYGYTF.

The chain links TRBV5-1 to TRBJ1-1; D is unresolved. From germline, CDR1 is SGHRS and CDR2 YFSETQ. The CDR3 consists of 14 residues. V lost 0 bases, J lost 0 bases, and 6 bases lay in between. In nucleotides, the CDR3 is TGCGCCAGCAGCTTGGACAAAATGAACACTGAAGCTTTCTTT. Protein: CASSLDKMNTEAFF.

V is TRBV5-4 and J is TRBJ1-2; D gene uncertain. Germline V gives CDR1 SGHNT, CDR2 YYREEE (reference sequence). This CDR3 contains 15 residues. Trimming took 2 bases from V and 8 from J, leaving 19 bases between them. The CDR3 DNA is TGTGCCAGCAGCTTCCCGATGGGCCCTTCTAAGGGCTACACCTTC. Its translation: CASSFPMGPSKGYTF.

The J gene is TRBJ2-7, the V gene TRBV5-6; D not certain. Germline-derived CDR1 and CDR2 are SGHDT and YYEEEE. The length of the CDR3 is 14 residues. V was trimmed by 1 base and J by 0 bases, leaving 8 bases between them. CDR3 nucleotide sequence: TGTGCCAGCAGCTTGAAGACCCACTCCTACGAGCAGTACTTC. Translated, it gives CASSLKTHSYEQYF.

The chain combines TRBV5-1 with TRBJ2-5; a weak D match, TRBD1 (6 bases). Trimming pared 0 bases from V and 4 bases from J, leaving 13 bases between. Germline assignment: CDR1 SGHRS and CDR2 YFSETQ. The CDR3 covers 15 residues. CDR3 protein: CASSLAVAGVETQYF. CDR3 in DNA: TGCGCCAGCAGCTTGGCCGTGGCAGGGGTAGAGACCCAGTACTTC.

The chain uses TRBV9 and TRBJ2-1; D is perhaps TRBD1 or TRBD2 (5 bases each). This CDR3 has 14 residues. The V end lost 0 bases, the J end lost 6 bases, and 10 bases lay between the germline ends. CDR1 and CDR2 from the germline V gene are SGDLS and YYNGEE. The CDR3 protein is CASSVDPGRNEQFF. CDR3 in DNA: TGTGCCAGCAGCGTAGACCCGGGGCGCAATGAGCAGTTCTTC.

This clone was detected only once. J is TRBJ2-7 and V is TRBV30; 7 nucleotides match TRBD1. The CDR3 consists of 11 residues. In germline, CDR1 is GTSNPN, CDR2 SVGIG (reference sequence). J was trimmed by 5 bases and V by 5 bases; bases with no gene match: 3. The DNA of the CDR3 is TGTGCCTGGGACAGGGCCCACGAGCAGTACTTC. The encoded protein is CAWDRAHEQYF.

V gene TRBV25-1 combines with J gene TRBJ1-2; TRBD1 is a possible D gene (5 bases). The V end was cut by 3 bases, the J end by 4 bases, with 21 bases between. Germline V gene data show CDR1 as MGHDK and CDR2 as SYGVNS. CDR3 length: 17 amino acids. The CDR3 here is CASSDSGIRQTLYGYTF. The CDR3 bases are TGTGCCAGCAGTGACTCAGGGATAAGACAGACCCTCTATGGCTACACCTTC.

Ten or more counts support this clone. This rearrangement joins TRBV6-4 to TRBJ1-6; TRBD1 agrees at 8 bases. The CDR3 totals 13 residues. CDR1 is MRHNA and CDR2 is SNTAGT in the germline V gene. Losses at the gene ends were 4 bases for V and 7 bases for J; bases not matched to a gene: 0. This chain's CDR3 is CASSGDRNSPLHF. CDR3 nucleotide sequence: TGTGCCAGCAGTGGGGACAGGAATTCACCCCTCCACTTT.

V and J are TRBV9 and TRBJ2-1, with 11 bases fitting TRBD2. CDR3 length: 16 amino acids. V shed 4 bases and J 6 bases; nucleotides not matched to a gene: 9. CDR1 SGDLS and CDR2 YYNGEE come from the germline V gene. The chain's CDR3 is CASSPLAGGFLNEQFF. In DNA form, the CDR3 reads TGTGCCAGCAGCCCTTTAGCGGGGGGGTTCCTCAATGAGCAGTTCTTC.

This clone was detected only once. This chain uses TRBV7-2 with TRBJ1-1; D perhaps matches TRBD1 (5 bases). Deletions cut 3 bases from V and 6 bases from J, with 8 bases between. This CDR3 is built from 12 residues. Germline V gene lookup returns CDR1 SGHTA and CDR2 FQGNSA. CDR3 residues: CASSFAGAEAFF. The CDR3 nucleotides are TGTGCCAGCAGCTTCGCGGGGGCTGAAGCTTTCTTT.

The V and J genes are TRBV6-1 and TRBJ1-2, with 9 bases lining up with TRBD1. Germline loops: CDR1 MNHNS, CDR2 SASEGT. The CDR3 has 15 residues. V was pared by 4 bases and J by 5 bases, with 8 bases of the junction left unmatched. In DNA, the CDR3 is TGTGCCAGCAGTGGAGGGACAGGGTGGCATTATGGCTACACCTTC. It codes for CASSGGTGWHYGYTF.

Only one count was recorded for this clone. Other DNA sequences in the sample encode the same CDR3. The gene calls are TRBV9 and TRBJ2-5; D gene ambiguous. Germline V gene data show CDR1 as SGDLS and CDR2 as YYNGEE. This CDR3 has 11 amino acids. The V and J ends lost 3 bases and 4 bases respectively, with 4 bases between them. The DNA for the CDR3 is TGTGCCAGCAGCGACCGAGAGACCCAGTACTTC. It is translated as CASSDRETQYF.

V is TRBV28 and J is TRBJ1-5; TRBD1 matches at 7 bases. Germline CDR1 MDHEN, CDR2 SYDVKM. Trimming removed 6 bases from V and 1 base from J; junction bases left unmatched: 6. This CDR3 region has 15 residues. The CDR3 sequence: CASSTGTDSNQPQHF. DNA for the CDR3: TGTGCCAGCAGCACCGGGACAGACAGCAATCAGCCCCAGCATTTT.

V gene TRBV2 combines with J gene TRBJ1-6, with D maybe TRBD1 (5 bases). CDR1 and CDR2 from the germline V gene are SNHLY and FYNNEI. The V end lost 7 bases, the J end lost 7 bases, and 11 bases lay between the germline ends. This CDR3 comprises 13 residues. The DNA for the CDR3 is TGTGCCAGCACGCAGGACACAAATTCACCCCTCCACTTT. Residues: CASTQDTNSPLHF.

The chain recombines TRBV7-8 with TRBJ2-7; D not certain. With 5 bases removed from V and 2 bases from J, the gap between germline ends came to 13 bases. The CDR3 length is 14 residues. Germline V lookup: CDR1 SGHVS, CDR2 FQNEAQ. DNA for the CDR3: TGTGCCAGCAGCCCTGGTGGCGGACCCTACGAGCAGTACTTC. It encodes CASSPGGGPYEQYF.